The T cell receptor (beta chain) described here comes from a study of CD8+CD57+ T cells in acquired aplastic anemia. Study details: Sorted CD4+ and CD8+ cell DNA averaged 3.2 ug. Findings and limits, study-wide: Patients and controls shared 25 to 30 CD8+ CDR3 sequences, which appeared highly expressed in patients and within their immunodominant clones. Controls and patients did not differ significantly in CD8+ Simpson's diversity.

Points on this clonotype: Its antigen is undetermined. Sequence at one end of the junction differs from germline and may be a read error.

Genomic DNA was employed as the template in profiling TCR beta VDJ and CDR3. TCRdb ran MiXCR on the reads and lists one entry per CDR3 protein. The sample contains approximately 250,000 distinct CDR3 sequences, less than 85% of which appear only once. All patients picked for sequencing had shown, by flow cytometry, an expansion of CD8+CD57+ cells. Patients had received no therapy at the time of blood sampling. The germline V gene has CDR1 SGHVT and CDR2 SQSDAQ. The CDR3 sequence is 13 residues long. The TCR originated in a human donor with aplastic anemia. The sample consisted of sorted CD4+, CD8+, or CD8+CD57+ T cells (not recorded which) from PBMCs. The genes are TRBV7-4 and TRBJ2-3, with D perhaps TRBD2 (5 bases). DNA of the CDR3: TGTGCCAGCAGTCTCGGGGTAATAAATACGCCGTATTTT. This sequence encodes CASSLGVINTPYF.